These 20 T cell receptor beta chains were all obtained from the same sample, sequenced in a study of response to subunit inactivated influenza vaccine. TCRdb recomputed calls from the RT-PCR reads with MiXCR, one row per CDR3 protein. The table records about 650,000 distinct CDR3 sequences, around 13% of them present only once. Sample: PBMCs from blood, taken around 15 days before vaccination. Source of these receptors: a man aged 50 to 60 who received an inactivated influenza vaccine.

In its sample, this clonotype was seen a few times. In DNA form, the CDR3 reads TGCGCCCTCCTCCATGAGCAGTACTTC. It specifies CALLHEQYF. The gene calls are TRBV10-2 and TRBJ2-7; D is ambiguous. This CDR3 is 9 amino acids long. V lost 11 bases and J lost 7, with 9 bases in between. Germline V gene data show CDR1 as WSHSY and CDR2 as SAAADI.

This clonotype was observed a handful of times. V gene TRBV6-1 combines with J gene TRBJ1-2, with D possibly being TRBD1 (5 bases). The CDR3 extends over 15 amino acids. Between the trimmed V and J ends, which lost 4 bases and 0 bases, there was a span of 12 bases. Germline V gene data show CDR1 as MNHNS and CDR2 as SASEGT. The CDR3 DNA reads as TGTGCCAGCAGTGTGGGACGCGACCCTAACTATGGCTACACCTTC. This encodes CASSVGRDPNYGYTF.

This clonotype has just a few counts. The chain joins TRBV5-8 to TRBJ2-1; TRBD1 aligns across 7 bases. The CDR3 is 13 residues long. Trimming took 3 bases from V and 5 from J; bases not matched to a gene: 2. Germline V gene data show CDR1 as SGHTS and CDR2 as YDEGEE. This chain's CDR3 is CASSSGTDNEQFF. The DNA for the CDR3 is TGTGCCAGCAGCTCGGGGACAGACAATGAGCAGTTCTTC.

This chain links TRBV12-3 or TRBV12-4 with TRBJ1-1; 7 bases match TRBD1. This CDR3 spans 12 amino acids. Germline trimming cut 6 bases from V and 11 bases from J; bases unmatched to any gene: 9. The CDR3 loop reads CASRRDRVHAFF. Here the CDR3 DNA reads TGTGCCAGCAGGCGAGACAGGGTCCACGCTTTCTTT.

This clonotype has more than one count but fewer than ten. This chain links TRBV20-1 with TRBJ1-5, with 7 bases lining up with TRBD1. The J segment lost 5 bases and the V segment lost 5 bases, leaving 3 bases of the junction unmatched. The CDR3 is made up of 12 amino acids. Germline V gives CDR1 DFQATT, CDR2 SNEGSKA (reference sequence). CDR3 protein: CSAWDSDQPQHF. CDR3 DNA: TGCAGTGCTTGGGACAGCGATCAGCCCCAGCATTTT.

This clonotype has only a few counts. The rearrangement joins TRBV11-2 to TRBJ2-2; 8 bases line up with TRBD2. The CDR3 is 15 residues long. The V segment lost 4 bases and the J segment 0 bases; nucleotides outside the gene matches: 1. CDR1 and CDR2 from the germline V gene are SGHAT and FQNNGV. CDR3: CASSWTSTNTGELFF. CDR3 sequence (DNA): TGTGCCAGCAGCTGGACTAGCACGAACACCGGGGAGCTGTTTTTT.

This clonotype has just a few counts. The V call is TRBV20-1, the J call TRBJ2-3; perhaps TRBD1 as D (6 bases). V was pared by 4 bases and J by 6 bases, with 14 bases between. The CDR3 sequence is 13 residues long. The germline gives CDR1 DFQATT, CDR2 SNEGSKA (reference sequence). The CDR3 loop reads CSATRHRADTQYF. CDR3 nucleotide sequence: TGCAGTGCTACGCGCCACAGGGCTGATACGCAGTATTTT.

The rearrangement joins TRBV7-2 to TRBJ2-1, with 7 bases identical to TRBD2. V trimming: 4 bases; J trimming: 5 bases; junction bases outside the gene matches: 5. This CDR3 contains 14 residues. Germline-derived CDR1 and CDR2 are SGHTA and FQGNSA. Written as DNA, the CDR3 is TGTGCCAGCAGCTCCGCCAGCGGGAACAATGAGCAGTTCTTC. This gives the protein CASSSASGNNEQFF.

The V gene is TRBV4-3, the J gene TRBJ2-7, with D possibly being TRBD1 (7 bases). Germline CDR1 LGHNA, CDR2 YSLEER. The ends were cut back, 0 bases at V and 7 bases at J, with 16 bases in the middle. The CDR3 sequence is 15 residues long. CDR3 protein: CASSQEVQGTGEQYF. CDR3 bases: TGCGCCAGCAGCCAAGAAGTACAGGGGACTGGAGAGCAGTACTTC.

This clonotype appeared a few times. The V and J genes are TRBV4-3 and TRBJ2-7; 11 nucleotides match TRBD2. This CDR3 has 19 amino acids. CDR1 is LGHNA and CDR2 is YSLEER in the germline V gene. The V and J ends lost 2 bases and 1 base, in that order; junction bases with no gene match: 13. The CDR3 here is CASSQTPQWASGGSYEQYF. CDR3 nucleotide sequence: TGCGCCAGCAGCCAAACCCCCCAATGGGCTAGCGGGGGGTCCTACGAGCAGTACTTC.

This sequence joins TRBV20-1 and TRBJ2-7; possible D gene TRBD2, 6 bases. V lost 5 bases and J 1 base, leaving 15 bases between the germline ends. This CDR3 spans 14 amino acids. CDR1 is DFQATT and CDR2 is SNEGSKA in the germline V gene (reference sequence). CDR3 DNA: TGCAGTGCTGTAACCGGGACTTATTCCTACGAGCAGTACTTC. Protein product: CSAVTGTYSYEQYF.

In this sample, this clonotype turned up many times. The CDR3, as DNA: TGTGCCAGCACCCGTATAAGGGCTGAAGCTTTCTTT. Translated, it gives CASTRIRAEAFF. This chain connects TRBV28 to TRBJ1-1; unclear D gene. Germline V CDR1 and CDR2: MDHEN, SYDVKM. V was trimmed by 7 bases and J by 6 bases, leaving 12 bases between them. The CDR3 runs 12 residues.

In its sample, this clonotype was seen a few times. The CDR3, as DNA: TGTGCCAGTAGATCCACTTCGCCATGGGGCTACGAGCAGTACTTC. Amino acids: CASRSTSPWGYEQYF. The V call is TRBV19, the J call TRBJ2-7, with no clear D. Germline V gene data show CDR1 as LNHDA and CDR2 as SQIVND (reference sequence). The CDR3 spans 15 residues. Trimming removed 6 bases from V and 3 bases from J, with 18 bases in between.

The CDR3 sequence: CASSLYGTAPTRSYEQYF. CDR3 sequence (DNA): TGTGCCAGCAGTTTATACGGGACCGCACCTACACGCTCCTACGAGCAGTACTTC. The chain carries TRBV27 and TRBJ2-7, with D perhaps assigned TRBD1 or TRBD2 (5 bases each). Trimming took off 1 base at V and 0 bases at J, with 19 bases between the two ends. Germline loops: CDR1 MNHEY, CDR2 SMNVEV (reference sequence). CDR3 length equals 18 residues.

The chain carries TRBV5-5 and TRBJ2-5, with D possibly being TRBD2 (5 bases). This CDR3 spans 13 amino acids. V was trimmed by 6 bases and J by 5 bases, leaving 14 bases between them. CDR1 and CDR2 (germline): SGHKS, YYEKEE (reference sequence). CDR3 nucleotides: TGTGCCAGCAACCTCGGAGCGGAGGAGACCCAGTACTTC. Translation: CASNLGAEETQYF. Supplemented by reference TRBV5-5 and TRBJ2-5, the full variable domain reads DAGVTQSPTHLIKTRGQQVTLRCSPISGHKSVSWYQQVLGQGPQFIFQYYEKEERGRGNFPDRFSARQFPNYSSELNVNALLLGDSALYLCASNLGAEETQYFGPGTRLLVL.

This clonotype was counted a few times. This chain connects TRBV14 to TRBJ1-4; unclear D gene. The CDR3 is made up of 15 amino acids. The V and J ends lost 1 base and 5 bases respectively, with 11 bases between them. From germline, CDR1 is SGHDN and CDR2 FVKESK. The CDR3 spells CASSQGLAANEKLFF. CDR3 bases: TGTGCCAGCAGCCAAGGTCTGGCAGCGAATGAAAAACTGTTTTTT.

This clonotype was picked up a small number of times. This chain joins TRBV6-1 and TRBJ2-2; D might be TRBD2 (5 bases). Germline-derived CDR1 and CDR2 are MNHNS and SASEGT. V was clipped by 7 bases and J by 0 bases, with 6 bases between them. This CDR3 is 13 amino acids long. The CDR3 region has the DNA TGTGCCAGCACCGGGACGAACACCGGGGAGCTGTTTTTT. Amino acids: CASTGTNTGELFF.

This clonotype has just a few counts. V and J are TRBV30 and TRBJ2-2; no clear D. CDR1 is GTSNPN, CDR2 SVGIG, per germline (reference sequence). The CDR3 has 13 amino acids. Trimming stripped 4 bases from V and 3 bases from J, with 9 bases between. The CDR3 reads CAWKLLYTGELFF. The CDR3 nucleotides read TGTGCCTGGAAGTTGTTATACACCGGGGAGCTGTTTTTT.

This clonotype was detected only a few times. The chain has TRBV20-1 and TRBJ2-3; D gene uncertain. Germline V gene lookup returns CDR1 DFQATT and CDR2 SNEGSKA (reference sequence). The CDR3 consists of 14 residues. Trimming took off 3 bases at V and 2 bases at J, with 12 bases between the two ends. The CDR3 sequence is CSASGPHLTDTQYF. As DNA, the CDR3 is TGCAGTGCTAGTGGCCCCCACCTCACAGATACGCAGTATTTT.

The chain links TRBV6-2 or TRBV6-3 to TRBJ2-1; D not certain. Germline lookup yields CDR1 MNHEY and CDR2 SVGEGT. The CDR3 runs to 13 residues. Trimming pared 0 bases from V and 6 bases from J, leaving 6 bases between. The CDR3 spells CASSYSRSNEQFF. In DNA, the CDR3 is TGTGCCAGCAGTTACTCTCGCAGCAATGAGCAGTTCTTC.